These 21 T cell receptor beta chains came from one sample sequenced in a study of blood T cell repertoires in COVID-19. Generated by immunoSEQ multiplex PCR, the TCRdb table keeps only in-frame clones and is missing some. The repertoire holds more than 10,000 clones, with more than 75% as singletons. Material for sequencing was peripheral blood. Receptors were obtained from a human donor in a cohort sampled during active COVID-19.

The genes are TRBV19 and TRBJ2-7; 7 nucleotides agree with TRBD1. Germline CDR1 and CDR2: LNHDA and SQIVND (reference sequence). V gave up 4 bases and J gave up 2 bases; unmatched junction bases: 8. CDR3 size: 15 residues. The CDR3 bases are TGTGCCAGTAGTACCTTGACAGGGTACACCTACGAGCAGTACTTC. Translating it yields CASSTLTGYTYEQYF.

The rearrangement uses TRBV11-2 and TRBJ2-2; a possible D gene is TRBD2 (5 bases). Trimming stripped 6 bases from V and 5 bases from J, with 7 bases between. This CDR3 is 12 amino acids long. Germline loops: CDR1 SGHAT, CDR2 FQNNGV. The CDR3 region is CASSGETGELFF. The CDR3 DNA reads TGTGCCAGCAGTGGGGAGACCGGGGAGCTGTTTTTT.

This chain's CDR3 is CASSIGGDVYEQYF. CDR3 DNA sequence: TGTGCCAGCAGCATAGGAGGAGATGTCTACGAGCAGTACTTC. The chain recombines TRBV5-5 with TRBJ2-7, with a weak D call TRBD2 (5 bases). V was trimmed by 4 bases and J by 3 bases, leaving 14 bases between them. Germline CDR1 reads SGHKS; CDR2 reads YYEKEE (reference sequence). This CDR3 has 14 amino acids.

This chain uses TRBV27 with TRBJ2-7, with 9 positions matching TRBD2. This CDR3 spans 16 amino acids. Germline loops: CDR1 MNHEY, CDR2 SMNVEV (reference sequence). V trimming: 5 bases; J trimming: 2 bases; junction bases outside the gene matches: 10. DNA for the CDR3: TGTGCCAGCAGTCCCTTTAGCGGGAGTGAAACCTACGAGCAGTACTTC. Translation: CASSPFSGSETYEQYF.

V and J are TRBV9 and TRBJ2-7; D may be TRBD2 (6 bases). This CDR3 contains 14 residues. V was clipped by 0 bases and J by 2 bases, with 9 bases between them. Germline values: CDR1 SGDLS, CDR2 YYNGEE. The CDR3: CASSVALAAYEQYF. The CDR3 DNA is TGTGCCAGCAGCGTAGCACTAGCAGCCTACGAGCAGTACTTC.

The chain couples TRBV19 to TRBJ2-5; possibly TRBD1 for D (7 bases). Trimming shortened V by 5 bases and J by 2 bases, and 15 bases separated the two germline ends. This CDR3 is built from 15 residues. Per the germline V gene, CDR1 is LNHDA and CDR2 is SQIVND (reference sequence). The CDR3 reads CASSQLPGGQETQYF. CDR3 coding DNA: TGTGCCAGTAGTCAACTTCCAGGGGGGCAAGAGACCCAGTACTTC. The variable domain in full, with the rest retrieved from reference TRBV19 and TRBJ2-5, is DGGITQSPKYLFRKEGQNVTLSCEQNLNHDAMYWYRQDPGQGLRLIYYSQIVNDFQKGDIAEGYSVSREKKESFPLTVTSAQKNPTAFYLCASSQLPGGQETQYFGPGTRLLVL.

The chain carries TRBV9 and TRBJ1-1; TRBD1 matches 7 bases. V shed 3 bases, J shed 1 base, and the junction held 0 bases outside the gene matches. The CDR3 loop spans 13 amino acids. Per the germline V gene, CDR1 is SGDLS and CDR2 is YYNGEE. CDR3 in amino acids: CASSGQGNTEAFF. The CDR3 coding sequence is TGTGCCAGCAGCGGACAGGGGAACACTGAAGCTTTCTTT.

This clone was observed a handful of times. The V gene is TRBV11-2, the J gene TRBJ2-2, with 11 bases that match TRBD1. The germline CDR1 and CDR2 sequences are SGHAT and FQNNGV. With 5 bases clipped from V and 7 bases from J, the junction kept 9 bases outside the gene matches. There are 16 residues in the CDR3. The DNA of the CDR3 is TGTGCCAGCAGCCCCCGGACAGGGGGCGATGGCGGGGAGCTGTTTTTT. Its translation is CASSPRTGGDGGELFF.

The V and J genes are TRBV11-2 and TRBJ2-1; 8 bases are shared with TRBD2. This CDR3 is 16 amino acids long. CDR1 is SGHAT, CDR2 FQNNGV, per germline. The ends lost 1 base at V and 6 bases at J; junction bases unmatched: 8. The CDR3 spells CASSLVSAGVFNEQFF. In DNA, the CDR3 is TGTGCCAGCAGCTTAGTCTCAGCGGGAGTATTCAATGAGCAGTTCTTC.

This clone appeared once. The rearrangement joins TRBV5-1 to TRBJ2-5, with 7 bases that match TRBD1. The V gene end was trimmed by 3 bases and the J gene end by 2 bases; junction bases not matched to a gene: 1. Per the germline V gene, CDR1 is SGHRS and CDR2 is YFSETQ. This CDR3 region has 13 residues. The CDR3 coding sequence is TGCGCCAGCAGCTCGACAGGGCAAGAGACCCAGTACTTC. Its protein product is CASSSTGQETQYF.

The rearrangement links TRBV10-2 to TRBJ2-7; 8 bases fit TRBD1. Unmatched junction bases numbered 14, after V lost 6 bases and J lost 4 bases. CDR3 length equals 16 residues. Germline CDR1 is WSHSY and CDR2 is SAAADI. The CDR3 nucleotides are TGCGCCAGCAGCGATAGAGACAGGGGAATATGGTACGAGCAGTACTTC. Its protein is CASSDRDRGIWYEQYF.

V is TRBV7-9 and J is TRBJ1-1; D is undetermined. Germline V gives CDR1 SEHNR, CDR2 FQNEAQ (reference sequence). The V end lost 6 bases, the J end lost 3 bases, and 14 bases lay between the germline ends. The CDR3 totals 14 residues. The DNA for the CDR3 is TGTGCCAGCAGTCAGGAGGCTCGGGACACTGAAGCTTTCTTT. Its protein product is CASSQEARDTEAFF. The full variable domain, completed using reference TRBV7-9 and TRBJ1-1, is DTGVSQNPRHKITKRGQNVTFRCDPISEHNRLYWYRQTLGQGPEFLTYFQNEAQLEKSRLLSDRFSAERPKGSFSTLEIQRTEQGDSAMYLCASSQEARDTEAFFGQGTRLTVV.

The J gene is TRBJ1-5, the V gene TRBV10-2; 11 bases align to TRBD1. V was pared by 6 bases and J by 0 bases, with 7 bases of the junction left unmatched. CDR3 length equals 17 residues. Germline values: CDR1 WSHSY, CDR2 SAAADI. The CDR3, as DNA: TGCGCCAGCAGCGCCGGGACAGGGGGGAATAGCAATCAGCCCCAGCATTTT. Translating it yields CASSAGTGGNSNQPQHF.

This clone came up once. This rearrangement joins TRBV6-5 to TRBJ1-6; possibly TRBD1 for D (5 bases). Germline V gene data show CDR1 as MNHEY and CDR2 as SVGAGI. Trimming removed 0 bases at V and 4 bases at J, with 7 bases between. The CDR3 loop spans 15 amino acids. The CDR3 reads CASSYSTVYNSPLHF. For the CDR3, the DNA is TGTGCCAGCAGTTACTCGACAGTTTATAATTCACCCCTCCACTTT.

The chain couples TRBV19 to TRBJ2-1, with 9 nucleotides matching TRBD2. The CDR3 is 16 residues long. CDR1 is LNHDA, CDR2 SQIVND, per germline (reference sequence). V was clipped by 8 bases and J by 5 bases; unmatched bases: 13. The CDR3 region has the DNA TGTGCCAGTCGATCGGAAATAGCGGGAGAAAACAATGAGCAGTTCTTC. Residues: CASRSEIAGENNEQFF.

The chain links TRBV4-1 to TRBJ2-4; TRBD2 agrees at 8 bases. CDR3 length: 17 residues. V was clipped by 0 bases and J by 6 bases; unmatched bases: 10. Germline V gives CDR1 MGHRA, CDR2 YSYEKL. CDR3: CASSQDKRGGGINIQYF. The CDR3 bases are TGCGCCAGCAGCCAAGATAAGAGAGGCGGGGGGATAAACATTCAGTACTTC.

The chain joins TRBV7-2 to TRBJ2-4; maybe TRBD1 (5 bases). The CDR3 totals 15 residues. Per the germline V gene, CDR1 is SGHTA and CDR2 is FQGNSA. Trimming took off 5 bases at V and 5 bases at J, with 16 bases between the two ends. The CDR3: CASSIDRARQNIQYF. The DNA for the CDR3 is TGTGCCAGCAGCATAGACAGAGCCCGTCAAAACATTCAGTACTTC.

The chain combines TRBV11-2 with TRBJ1-4; the D is unclear. CDR3 length: 13 amino acids. The germline V and J ends were trimmed by 5 bases and 7 bases, with 11 bases remaining between them. Germline V gives CDR1 SGHAT, CDR2 FQNNGV. The CDR3 loop is CASSLGEAEKLFF. In DNA, the CDR3 is TGTGCCAGCAGCCTTGGGGAGGCTGAAAAACTGTTTTTT.

The V and J genes are TRBV15 and TRBJ2-1, with 10 bases aligning to TRBD2. The V segment lost 5 bases and the J segment 10 bases; nucleotides outside the gene matches: 11. The V gene's germline CDR1 is LNHNV and CDR2 YYDKDF (reference sequence). The CDR3 sequence is 15 residues long. CDR3 in amino acids: CATSPDASGSFEQFF. The CDR3 nucleotides read TGTGCCACCAGCCCCGACGCTAGCGGGAGTTTCGAGCAGTTCTTC.

The rearrangement joins TRBV7-9 to TRBJ1-1; 7 nucleotides line up with TRBD1. CDR1 SEHNR and CDR2 FQNEAQ come from the germline V gene (reference sequence). The CDR3 consists of 15 residues. The V gene end was trimmed by 3 bases and the J gene end by 5 bases; junction bases not matched to a gene: 9. DNA for the CDR3: TGTGCCAGCAGCTTCCCTAGGGGGCAGTGGACTGAAGCTTTCTTT. It encodes CASSFPRGQWTEAFF.

This clone appeared once. The genes are TRBV3-1 (or the pseudogene TRBV3-2) and TRBJ1-2, with unresolved D. The V end was cut by 0 bases, the J end by 0 bases, with 5 bases between. The CDR3 is 14 residues long. The germline V gene encodes CDR1 LGHDT and CDR2 YNNKEL (reference sequence). CDR3 protein: CASSQDVANYGYTF. The CDR3 DNA is TGTGCCAGCAGCCAAGACGTAGCTAACTATGGCTACACCTTC.